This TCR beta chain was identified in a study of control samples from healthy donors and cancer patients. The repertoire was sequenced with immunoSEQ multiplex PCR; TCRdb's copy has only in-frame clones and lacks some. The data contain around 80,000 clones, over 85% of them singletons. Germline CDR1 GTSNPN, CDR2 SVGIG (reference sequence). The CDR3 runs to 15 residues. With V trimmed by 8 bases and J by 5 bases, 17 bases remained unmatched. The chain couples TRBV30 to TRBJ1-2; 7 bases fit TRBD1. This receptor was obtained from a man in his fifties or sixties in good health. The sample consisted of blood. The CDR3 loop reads CAKTGQRKRPYGYTF. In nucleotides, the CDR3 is TGTGCCAAAACGGGACAGCGAAAACGTCCTTATGGCTACACCTTC. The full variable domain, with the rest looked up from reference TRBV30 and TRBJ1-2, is SQTIHQWPATLVQPVGSPLSLECTVEGTSNPNLYWYRQAAGRGLQLLFYSVGIGQISSEVPQNLSASRPQDRQFILSSKKLLLSDSGFYLCAKTGQRKRPYGYTFGSGTRLTVV.